These 28 T cell receptor beta chains originate from one sample sequenced in a study of blood T cell repertoires in COVID-19. Sequenced by immunoSEQ multiplex PCR; TCRdb stores in-frame clones only, minus some. The table has about 410,000 clones, roughly 85% seen once; the top ten hold about 1.5%. The sequenced sample was peripheral blood. The receptors shown here come from a woman in her thirties with active or convalescent COVID-19.

V usage is TRBV5-1 and J usage is TRBJ1-1; possible D gene TRBD1, 5 bases. From germline, CDR1 is SGHRS and CDR2 YFSETQ. V gave up 4 bases and J gave up 4 bases, with 20 bases separating them. This CDR3 has 16 amino acids. The chain's CDR3 is CASSQGFGGGGTEAFF. The CDR3 region has the DNA TGCGCCAGCAGCCAGGGATTTGGCGGGGGGGGCACTGAAGCTTTCTTT.

The chain couples TRBV5-8 to TRBJ2-7; 8 bases match TRBD2. V was pared by 2 bases and J by 4 bases, with 8 bases of the junction left unmatched. The germline gives CDR1 SGHTS, CDR2 YDEGEE. This CDR3 is 15 amino acids long. CDR3 protein: CASSFGGGRIYEQYF. CDR3 bases: TGTGCCAGCAGCTTCGGGGGGGGGCGCATTTACGAGCAGTACTTC.

The chain is built from TRBV19 and TRBJ1-1; TRBD1 matches 8 bases. The CDR3 contains 12 residues. V gave up 9 bases and J gave up 10 bases; unmatched junction bases: 10. Germline CDR1 reads LNHDA; CDR2 reads SQIVND (reference sequence). CDR3 protein: CASGQGRLGAFF. Here the CDR3 DNA reads TGTGCCAGCGGACAGGGAAGGTTAGGAGCTTTCTTT.

J is TRBJ2-5 and V is TRBV18, with D possibly matching TRBD2 (6 bases). The CDR3 runs 14 residues. Germline CDR1 is KGHSH and CDR2 is LQKENI. The germline V and J ends were trimmed by 8 bases and 4 bases, with 17 bases remaining between them. The CDR3 here is CASATEGQIETQYF. The CDR3 bases are TGTGCCAGCGCGACGGAGGGGCAGATAGAGACCCAGTACTTC. Based on the CDR3 plus reference TRBV18 and TRBJ2-5, the full variable domain is NAGVMQNPRHLVRRRGQEARLRCSPMKGHSHVYWYRQLPEEGLKFMVYLQKENIIDESGMPKERFSAEFPKEGPSILRIQQVVRGDSAAYFCASATEGQIETQYFGPGTRLLVL.

The CDR3 coding sequence is TGTGCCAGCAAACTTTTCGAGAACACCGGGGAGCTGTTTTTT. This sequence encodes CASKLFENTGELFF. The chain couples TRBV2 to TRBJ2-2; D is ambiguous. V was pared by 7 bases and J by 1 base, with 10 bases between. Looked up from germline, CDR1 is SNHLY and CDR2 is FYNNEI. This CDR3 comprises 14 residues.

V and J are TRBV3-1 (or the pseudogene TRBV3-2) and TRBJ1-1; TRBD1 agrees at 9 bases. After removal of 1 base from V and 0 bases from J, the junction contained 12 bases not matched to a gene. This CDR3 is built from 19 residues. Germline CDR1 LGHDT, CDR2 YNNKEL (reference sequence). Here the CDR3 reads CASSQVFGDRALMNTEAFF. CDR3 coding DNA: TGTGCCAGCAGCCAAGTATTCGGGGACAGGGCACTAATGAACACTGAAGCTTTCTTT.

This clone appeared a few times. The CDR3 region is CASTFWEYGYTF. In nucleotides, the CDR3 is TGTGCCAGCACCTTTTGGGAGTATGGCTACACCTTC. The chain joins TRBV12-3 or TRBV12-4 to TRBJ1-2; D gene ambiguous. The CDR3 consists of 12 residues. V lost 7 bases and J 5 bases, leaving 11 bases between the germline ends.

The genes are TRBV15 and TRBJ1-1, with D possibly matching TRBD1 (6 bases). The V end lost 5 bases, the J end lost 0 bases, and 16 bases lay between the germline ends. From germline, CDR1 is LNHNV and CDR2 YYDKDF (reference sequence). CDR3 length equals 16 residues. As DNA, the CDR3 is TGTGCCACCAGCGGGTGGACAGATCTTATGAACACTGAAGCTTTCTTT. This sequence encodes CATSGWTDLMNTEAFF.

The rearrangement uses TRBV5-4 and TRBJ1-4; 8 bases agree with TRBD1. The length of the CDR3 is 16 residues. From germline, CDR1 is SGHNT and CDR2 YYREEE (reference sequence). Trimming at V came to 5 bases and at J to 1 base, leaving 7 bases not matched to a gene. The CDR3 sequence is CASSPGGGVTNEKLFF. In DNA form, the CDR3 reads TGTGCCAGCAGTCCAGGGGGCGGTGTAACTAATGAAAAACTGTTTTTT.

The chain couples TRBV30 to TRBJ2-2, with D perhaps TRBD1 (5 bases). Trimming pared 3 bases from V and 0 bases from J, leaving 5 bases between. From germline, CDR1 is GTSNPN and CDR2 SVGIG (reference sequence). This CDR3 contains 13 residues. Written as DNA, the CDR3 is TGTGCCTGGAGAGGGGCGAACACCGGGGAGCTGTTTTTT. As protein: CAWRGANTGELFF. Together with reference TRBV30 and TRBJ2-2, the CDR3 gives the full variable domain: SQTIHQWPATLVQPVGSPLSLECTVEGTSNPNLYWYRQAAGRGLQLLFYSVGIGQISSEVPQNLSASRPQDRQFILSSKKLLLSDSGFYLCAWRGANTGELFFGEGSRLTVL.

V is TRBV4-1 and J is TRBJ1-1; 7 positions agree with TRBD1. Germline V gene data show CDR1 as MGHRA and CDR2 as YSYEKL. Trimming at V came to 0 bases and at J to 0 bases, leaving 10 bases not matched to a gene. This CDR3 is 18 amino acids long. The CDR3 sequence: CASSQDPAPGGMNTEAFF. DNA for the CDR3: TGCGCCAGCAGCCAAGACCCGGCCCCAGGGGGTATGAACACTGAAGCTTTCTTT.

V and J are TRBV5-6 and TRBJ2-7, with TRBD2 identical over 8 bases. There are 15 residues in the CDR3. J was trimmed by 1 base and V by 1 base; bases with no gene match: 4. The germline CDR1 and CDR2 sequences are SGHDT and YYEEEE. The DNA for the CDR3 is TGTGCCAGCAGCTTGTTACTAGCGGAATCCTACGAGCAGTACTTC. It encodes CASSLLLAESYEQYF.

V is TRBV19 and J is TRBJ2-3; 8 nucleotides align to TRBD1. The V gene end was trimmed by 7 bases and the J gene end by 5 bases; junction bases not matched to a gene: 8. Per the germline V gene, CDR1 is LNHDA and CDR2 is SQIVND (reference sequence). The CDR3 has 14 residues. CDR3 nucleotide sequence: TGTGCCAGTAAACCGGACAGGGCCGGAGATACGCAGTATTTT. Protein: CASKPDRAGDTQYF.

This sequence joins TRBV12-3 or TRBV12-4 and TRBJ1-1, with 7 bases identical to TRBD1. The CDR3 length is 12 residues. The V and J ends lost 6 bases and 11 bases, in that order; junction bases with no gene match: 9. CDR3 coding DNA: TGTGCCAGCAGACAGGGGCCGGGGGGGGCTTTCTTT. This sequence encodes CASRQGPGGAFF.

The J gene is TRBJ2-7, the V gene TRBV11-2, with D possibly TRBD2 on 5 matching bases. Per the germline V gene, CDR1 is SGHAT and CDR2 is FQNNGV. The CDR3 spans 13 residues. The V end was cut by 1 base, the J end by 6 bases, with 10 bases between. The CDR3 nucleotides are TGTGCCAGCAGCTTAGGTGCGGGCCTCGAGCAGTACTTC. It is translated as CASSLGAGLEQYF.

The rearrangement uses TRBV7-9 and TRBJ2-7; D unclear. Germline assignment: CDR1 SEHNR and CDR2 FQNEAQ (reference sequence). Trimming stripped 5 bases from V and 3 bases from J, with 11 bases between. The length of the CDR3 is 13 residues. The CDR3 region has the DNA TGTGCCAGCAGCCCCCCGGCGGACTACGAGCAGTACTTC. Protein: CASSPPADYEQYF. The full variable domain, rest sourced from reference TRBV7-9 and TRBJ2-7, is DTGVSQNPRHKITKRGQNVTFRCDPISEHNRLYWYRQTLGQGPEFLTYFQNEAQLEKSRLLSDRFSAERPKGSFSTLEIQRTEQGDSAMYLCASSPPADYEQYFGPGTRLTVT.

With regard to this clone: The sample contains more than one DNA sequence encoding this CDR3. The chain has TRBV6-5 and TRBJ2-3; D might be TRBD2 (5 bases). Trimming removed 0 bases at V and 2 bases at J, with 9 bases between. Germline V gene sequence: CDR1 MNHEY, CDR2 SVGAGI. The CDR3 spans 15 residues. CDR3 loop: CASSYSGSDTDTQYF. Here the CDR3 DNA reads TGTGCCAGCAGTTACTCGGGTAGCGACACAGATACGCAGTATTTT.

The chain employs TRBV2 and TRBJ1-2, with D perhaps matching TRBD1 (5 bases). The CDR3 length is 17 residues. The germline V and J ends were trimmed by 2 bases and 3 bases, with 19 bases remaining between them. Germline assignment: CDR1 SNHLY and CDR2 FYNNEI. CDR3 amino acids: CASSEILGVDSYYGYTF. The CDR3 DNA sequence: TGTGCCAGCAGTGAAATATTAGGGGTTGACAGCTACTATGGCTACACCTTC.

The V call is TRBV9, the J call TRBJ2-1; perhaps TRBD1 as D (6 bases). The CDR3 length is 15 residues. Trimming stripped 2 bases from V and 0 bases from J, with 9 bases between. Germline V gene data show CDR1 as SGDLS and CDR2 as YYNGEE. CDR3 region: CASSVGTSSYNEQFF. In nucleotides, the CDR3 is TGTGCCAGCAGCGTTGGGACAAGCTCCTACAATGAGCAGTTCTTC.

The chain uses TRBV6-6 and TRBJ1-4; 9 bases agree with TRBD1. The V segment lost 5 bases and the J segment 4 bases; nucleotides outside the gene matches: 8. The germline gives CDR1 MNHNY, CDR2 SVGAGI (reference sequence). The CDR3 has 16 amino acids. The CDR3 nucleotides read TGTGCCAGCAGTCGGACAGGGGATGGACGTAATGAAAAACTGTTTTTT. Translating it yields CASSRTGDGRNEKLFF.

The rearrangement links TRBV3-1 (or the pseudogene TRBV3-2) to TRBJ2-3, with D tentatively TRBD2 (7 bases). Trimming left V 4 bases short and J 0 bases short, with 14 bases between. CDR1 is LGHDT and CDR2 is YNNKEL in the germline V gene (reference sequence). The CDR3 has 16 amino acids. DNA of the CDR3: TGTGCCAGCAGCCGAGGCGGGGGCCCTAGCACAGATACGCAGTATTTT. This sequence encodes CASSRGGGPSTDTQYF.

The V call is TRBV27, the J call TRBJ1-1, with 8 bases aligning to TRBD1. Looked up from germline, CDR1 is MNHEY and CDR2 is SMNVEV (reference sequence). V lost 4 bases, J lost 6 bases, and 10 bases stayed unmatched. The CDR3 is 15 amino acids. The chain's CDR3 is CASSSQGGEHAEAFF. CDR3 in DNA: TGTGCCAGCAGTTCACAGGGGGGGGAGCATGCTGAAGCTTTCTTT.

This rearrangement joins TRBV10-3 to TRBJ1-2; weak D call: TRBD1 (5 bases). CDR1 ENHRY and CDR2 SYGVKD come from the germline V gene. Trimming stripped 7 bases from V and 4 bases from J, with 13 bases between. CDR3 size: 13 residues. Here the CDR3 DNA reads TGTGCCATCACGGCCGAAGGGGTCTATGGCTACACCTTC. Protein product: CAITAEGVYGYTF.

The V call is TRBV12-5, the J call TRBJ2-5; D might be TRBD2 (5 bases). The CDR3 has 18 amino acids. Germline V lookup: CDR1 LGHNT, CDR2 FRNRAP. V was trimmed by 2 bases and J by 5 bases, leaving 24 bases between them. CDR3 sequence (DNA): TGTGCTAGTGGTTTGTCGAGGGTAGAGGCGGCTGAGAGGGAGACCCAGTACTTC. Its translation: CASGLSRVEAAERETQYF.

In this sample, this clone turned up a few times. CDR3 in amino acids: CASSYQGAKGNTIYF. The CDR3 DNA reads TGTGCCAGCAGTTACCAGGGGGCTAAGGGAAACACCATATATTTT. The chain joins TRBV6-5 to TRBJ1-3; TRBD1 agrees at 8 bases. This CDR3 is built from 15 residues. Trimming cost V 2 bases and J 4 bases; bases outside gene matches: 4. Germline V gives CDR1 MNHEY, CDR2 SVGAGI.

The V and J genes are TRBV2 and TRBJ1-1; D gene ambiguous. V shed 4 bases and J shed 8 bases, with 11 bases lying between them. The germline V gene has CDR1 SNHLY and CDR2 FYNNEI. CDR3 length: 12 amino acids. The CDR3 DNA reads as TGTGCCAGCAGTGTCAATGGCTTCGAAGCTTTCTTT. It translates to CASSVNGFEAFF. Together with reference TRBV2 and TRBJ1-1, the CDR3 gives the full variable domain: EPEVTQTPSHQVTQMGQEVILRCVPISNHLYFYWYRQILGQKVEFLVSFYNNEISEKSEIFDDQFSVERPDGSNFTLKIRSTKLEDSAMYFCASSVNGFEAFFGQGTRLTVV.

The chain employs TRBV6-5 and TRBJ1-2; the D gene is possibly TRBD1 (6 bases). CDR1 and CDR2 (germline): MNHEY, SVGAGI. This CDR3 is 15 amino acids long. Trimming cost V 5 bases and J 1 base, with 14 bases left between them. In DNA, the CDR3 is TGTGCCAGCAGTACGAGACAGGAGATTAACTATGGCTACACCTTC. Its protein is CASSTRQEINYGYTF.

This clone has a single count. The DNA of the CDR3 is TGTGCCAGCAGCTCGGGACTAGCGGGACAAGAGACCCAGTACTTC. This codes for CASSSGLAGQETQYF. The rearrangement joins TRBV11-2 to TRBJ2-5; TRBD2 aligns across 13 bases. J lost 2 bases, V lost 4 bases, and 1 base had no gene match. The CDR3 runs to 15 residues. The germline CDR1 and CDR2 sequences are SGHAT and FQNNGV.